The present TCR beta chain was sequenced within a study of T cell responses to AZD1222 COVID-19 vaccine. General study findings and limits: The donor group comprised mostly white British people and more females; the analysis possibly underestimated clonal diversity. Seropositive status at baseline applied to only a handful of AZD1222 recipients.

Remarks on this clone: Antigen unknown.

The repertoire was sequenced with immunoSEQ multiplex PCR; TCRdb's copy has only in-frame clones and lacks some. The sample has fewer than 200,000 clones, approximately 86% seen once. The CDR3 is made up of 12 amino acids. The germline CDR1 and CDR2 sequences are SGHAT and FQDESV (reference sequence). V lost 2 bases, J lost 5 bases, and 6 bases lay in between. This material consisted of peripheral blood, taken on day 0 of AZD1222 vaccination. The V call is TRBV11-1, the J call TRBJ1-1; D is unresolved. This sequence was found in an adult in good health. The DNA for the CDR3 is TGTGCCAGCAGCTTACCGGGGACTGAAGCTTTCTTT. Translation gives CASSLPGTEAFF. The full variable domain, with the rest looked up from reference TRBV11-1 and TRBJ1-1, is EAEVAQSPRYKITEKSQAVAFWCDPISGHATLYWYRQILGQGPELLVQFQDESVVDDSQLPKDRFSAERLKGVDSTLKIQPAELGDSAMYLCASSLPGTEAFFGQGTRLTVV.